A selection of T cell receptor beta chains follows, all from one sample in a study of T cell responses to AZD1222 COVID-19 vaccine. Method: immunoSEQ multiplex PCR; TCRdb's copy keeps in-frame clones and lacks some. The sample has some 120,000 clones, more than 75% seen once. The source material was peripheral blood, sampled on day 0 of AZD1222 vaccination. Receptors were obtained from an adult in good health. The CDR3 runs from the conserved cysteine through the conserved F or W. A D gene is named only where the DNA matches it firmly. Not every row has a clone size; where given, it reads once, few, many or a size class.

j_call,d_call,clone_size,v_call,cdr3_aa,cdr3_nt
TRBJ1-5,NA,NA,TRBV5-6,CASSFGAYSNQPQHF,TGTGCCAGCAGCTTCGGGGCCTATAGCAATCAGCCCCAGCATTTT
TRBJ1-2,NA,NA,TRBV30,CAWIEGGESYGYTF,TGTGCCTGGATAGAGGGGGGCGAAAGCTATGGCTACACCTTC
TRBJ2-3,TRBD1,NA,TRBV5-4,CASSAGQGADTQYF,TGTGCCAGCAGCGCCGGACAGGGGGCAGATACGCAGTATTTT
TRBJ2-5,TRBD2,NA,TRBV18,CASSPAGEETQYF,TGTGCCAGCTCACCGGCGGGAGAAGAGACCCAGTACTTC
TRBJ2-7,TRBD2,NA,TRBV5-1,CASSLTSGRGYEQYF,TGCGCCAGCAGTTTAACTAGCGGGAGAGGCTACGAGCAGTACTTC
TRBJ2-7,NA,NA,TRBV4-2,CASSQARDSSYEQYF,TGTGCCAGCAGCCAAGCCAGGGACTCTAGCTACGAGCAGTACTTC
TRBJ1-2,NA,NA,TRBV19,CASTDDLRANYGYTF,TGTGCCAGTACTGATGATCTGAGAGCTAACTATGGCTACACCTTC
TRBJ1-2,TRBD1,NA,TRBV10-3,CAISSGDSLSPWSYTF,TGTGCCATCAGTAGCGGGGACAGTCTATCACCATGGAGCTACACCTTC
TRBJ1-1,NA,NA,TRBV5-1,CASSLGSEAFF,TGCGCCAGCAGCTTAGGGTCTGAAGCTTTCTTT
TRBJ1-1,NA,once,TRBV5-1,CASASTGLTEAFF,TGCGCCAGCGCATCCACTGGGCTCACTGAAGCTTTCTTT
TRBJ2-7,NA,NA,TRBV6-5,CALAEGRTNLYEQYF,TGTGCCCTGGCAGAGGGGAGGACCAATCTTTACGAGCAGTACTTC
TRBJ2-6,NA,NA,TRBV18,CASSLQGPPSGANVLTF,TGTGCCAGCTCACTACAGGGTCCTCCCTCTGGGGCCAACGTCCTGACTTTC
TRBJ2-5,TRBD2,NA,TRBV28,CASGSGGRETQYF,TGTGCCAGCGGTAGCGGGGGGAGGGAGACCCAGTACTTC
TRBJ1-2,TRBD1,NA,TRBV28,CASSSVRTGAPYGYTF,TGTGCCAGCAGTTCCGTGAGGACAGGGGCCCCTTATGGCTACACCTTC
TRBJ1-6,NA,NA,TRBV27,CASNIRGANSPLHF,TGTGCCAGCAACATAAGGGGCGCTAATTCACCCCTCCACTTT
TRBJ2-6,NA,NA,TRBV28,CASSSLSGANVLTF,TGTGCCAGCAGTTCCCTCTCTGGGGCCAACGTCCTGACTTTC
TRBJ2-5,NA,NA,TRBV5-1,CASRRRDFRGRPDKETQYF,TGCGCCAGCAGACGGAGAGATTTTAGGGGGAGGCCTGATAAAGAGACCCAGTACTTC